This TCR beta chain is from a study of blood T cells in healthy people across ages. Study-level points and caveats: TCR beta diversity correlated strongly with naive T cell percentage. Lack of knowledge of donor CMV status possibly confounded expanded clonotype changes.

As to this clonotype: Its antigen is as yet unknown.

Approximately 9.7 milliliters was the volume of peripheral blood drawn from each donor. This CDR3 has 16 residues. Trimming stripped 1 base from V and 1 base from J, with 16 bases between. The V gene's germline CDR1 is DFQATT and CDR2 SNEGSKA (reference sequence). A J-beta primer mix and a sample-barcoded 5' primer were used in a second PCR of roughly 6 to 11 cycles. A template-switch adaptor with 12 random nucleotides tagged each cDNA molecule. From the 5' RACE reads, TCRdb called clonotypes with MiXCR, one entry per CDR3 protein. The sample includes roughly 800,000 distinct CDR3 sequences, 30% to 45% of them seen just once.

This rearrangement joins TRBV20-1 to TRBJ1-2; D possibly corresponds to TRBD1 (5 bases). The sequencing input was blood. This TCR derives from a man aged 18 to 30 in good health. The CDR3 DNA reads TGCAGTGCTAGAGCCCTACGAGGGACTCATAACTATGGCTACACCTTC. Translation gives CSARALRGTHNYGYTF.